This TCR beta chain derives from a study of blood T cell repertoires in COVID-19. Study details: Acute and convalescent COVID-19 specimens originated in the United States, Italy and Spain. The analysed material was cDNA or gDNA that came from T cells, B-cell-depleted T cells, or PBMCs.

In the authors' methods: Amplification from reference gene primers served as the basis for estimated nucleated cell counts. Clones were read by immunoSEQ multiplex PCR, and TCRdb kept only the in-frame ones, dropping some. The V and J calls and the clone size are those of that table, but D and trimming were determined from the DNA. The sample yields about 150,000 clones, about 86% seen once. Only a few counts were recorded for this clone. The ends lost 3 bases at V and 4 bases at J; junction bases unmatched: 6. The CDR3 consists of 15 residues. From germline, CDR1 is LNHDA and CDR2 SQIVND (reference sequence).

The sample taken for sequencing was peripheral blood. The clonotype originates from a woman aged 55 to 70 with acute or convalescent COVID-19. The chain joins TRBV19 to TRBJ2-1; 7 nucleotides line up with TRBD2. The CDR3 reads CASSILADVYNEQFF. CDR3 nucleotide sequence: TGTGCCAGTAGTATCCTAGCGGACGTTTACAATGAGCAGTTCTTC. The full variable domain, with the rest looked up from reference TRBV19 and TRBJ2-1, is DGGITQSPKYLFRKEGQNVTLSCEQNLNHDAMYWYRQDPGQGLRLIYYSQIVNDFQKGDIAEGYSVSREKKESFPLTVTSAQKNPTAFYLCASSILADVYNEQFFGPGTRLTVL.